The 3 T cell receptor beta chains listed next were all sequenced from one sample in a study of OX40 agonist ivuxolimab in advanced cancers. Libraries were prepared through the immunoSEQ multiplex PCR assay. This immuneACCESS table, as held by TCRdb, lists in-frame sequences with V and J called but not all clones. Of the missing ones, under half trace to an unresolved V gene in checked studies; the others have no known cause. Recorded for this sample are about 54,000 clones; less than 95% of them occurred a single time. The ten largest clones represent around 9.3% of the sample. The sequencing here drew on CD4+ or CD8+ T cells sorted from blood, taken in a trial of the OX40 agonist ivuxolimab. Source of these receptors: an adult with an advanced solid tumor such as melanoma, head and neck, liver or kidney cancer.

Sample share makes this clone medium-sized. CDR3 sequence: CASSPDPAGGNRGYGYTF. In DNA form, the CDR3 reads TGTGCCAGCAGCCCCGATCCTGCAGGGGGCAATCGGGGCTATGGCTACACCTTC. The rearrangement uses TRBV11-2 and TRBJ1-2, with TRBD1 matching over 8 bases. V dropped 5 bases and J dropped 4; count of bases not matched to a gene: 18. Germline V gives CDR1 SGHAT, CDR2 FQNNGV. This CDR3 is built from 18 residues. Full variable domain (outside the CDR3, taken from reference TRBV11-2 and TRBJ1-2): EAGVAQSPRYKIIEKRQSVAFWCNPISGHATLYWYQQILGQGPKLLIQFQNNGVVDDSQLPKDRFSAERLKGVDSTLKIQPAKLEDSAVYLCASSPDPAGGNRGYGYTFGSGTRLTVV.

The rearrangement uses TRBV9 and TRBJ2-2; 7 bases fit TRBD2. The germline V gene has CDR1 SGDLS and CDR2 YYNGEE. The length of the CDR3 is 15 residues. After removal of 2 bases from V and 2 bases from J, the junction contained 3 bases not matched to a gene. The CDR3 sequence: CASSVAGVNTGELFF. CDR3 nucleotides: TGTGCCAGCAGCGTCGCGGGAGTTAACACCGGGGAGCTGTTTTTT.

The chain links TRBV7-3 to TRBJ2-6, with D perhaps TRBD2 (6 bases). This CDR3 comprises 16 residues. Trimming took off 1 base at V and 0 bases at J, with 7 bases between the two ends. Germline assignment: CDR1 SGHTA and CDR2 FQGTGA. CDR3 sequence reads: CASSLKEGSGANVLTF. The CDR3, as DNA: TGTGCCAGCAGCTTAAAGGAGGGCTCTGGGGCCAACGTCCTGACTTTC.